A single count supports the clone carrying this TCR beta chain. Its antigen is still unknown. Participants comprised healthy donors of bone marrow. PCR employed 60 Vbeta and 13 Jbeta primers. Data came from immunoSEQ multiplex PCR; TCRdb stores just in-frame clones and leaves some out. Here the sample spans some 250,000 clones, around 76% being singletons. The sample comes from a study of cytomegalovirus exposure and HLA in healthy donors. Overall study: Across 300 to 400 genotyped donors, just over 80% landed in the Caucasian-associated ancestry cluster. Study outcomes and limitations: In terms of immune exposure information, only CMV serostatus was available. Across HLA loci, a later analysis found differing TCR association rates, with DRB1 most and HLA-C fewest.

The sequence was obtained from a woman in her thirties or forties in good health and CMV-seropositive. Sequencing input: PBMCs.

The chain's CDR3 is CASSFVGAGTGELFF. CDR3 in DNA: TGTGCCAGCAGCTTCGTGGGAGCGGGGACCGGGGAGCTGTTTTTT. The chain is built from TRBV7-2 and TRBJ2-2, with TRBD2 identical over 7 bases. Trimming took 3 bases from V and 5 from J; bases not matched to a gene: 6. Germline CDR1 SGHTA, CDR2 FQGNSA. There are 15 residues in the CDR3.